The T cell receptor beta chain described here comes from a study of beta chain features in type 1 diabetes. Blood was drawn once from each donor into heparinised tubes. The draws averaged approximately 110 mL. In its sample, this clone was seen a few times. Its antigen is still unknown. Study-level findings and limits: Across all four CD4+ subsets, people with type 1 diabetes showed modestly shorter TCRB CDR3s.

cDNA synthesis used the whole RNA isolate, giving expressed TCRB sequences. Sequencing was performed with immunoSEQ multiplex PCR; in TCRdb, only in-frame clones are kept and a portion is missing. Altogether around 360,000 clones are present, around 12% being singletons, with the ten largest covering about 0.01%. Germline V lookup: CDR1 SGHNT, CDR2 YENEEA. There are 14 residues in the CDR3. V lost 7 bases to trimming and J lost 7 bases; unmatched junction nucleotides: 8. The TCR sequence derives from a woman between 18 and 29 years old with type 1 diabetes. The V call is TRBV11-3, the J call TRBJ2-1, with TRBD2 identical over 9 bases. The source material was naive CD4+ T cells from blood. CDR3 bases: TGTGCCAGCAAAAATAGCGGGAGAGGAAATGAGCAGTTCTTC. It is translated as CASKNSGRGNEQFF.